The T cell receptor beta chain described here comes from a study of blood T cell repertoires in COVID-19. The table came from immunoSEQ multiplex PCR; TCRdb's copy has only in-frame clones and leaves some out. The sample shows approximately 230,000 clones, around 89% of them seen only once. Cohorts were assigned according to the clinical history that participants reported. This receptor was identified in a woman in her twenties or thirties who had recovered from COVID-19. The material sequenced was PBMCs or T cells enriched from blood (not recorded which).

CDR3 residues: CASSLDRQETQYF. CDR3 sequence (DNA): TGTGCCAGCAGCTTGGACAGGCAAGAGACCCAGTACTTC. The genes are TRBV5-8 and TRBJ2-5; D is perhaps TRBD1 (5 bases). The germline CDR1 and CDR2 sequences are SGHTS and YDEGEE. CDR3 length equals 13 residues. Trimming removed 0 bases from V and 2 bases from J, with 5 bases in between.